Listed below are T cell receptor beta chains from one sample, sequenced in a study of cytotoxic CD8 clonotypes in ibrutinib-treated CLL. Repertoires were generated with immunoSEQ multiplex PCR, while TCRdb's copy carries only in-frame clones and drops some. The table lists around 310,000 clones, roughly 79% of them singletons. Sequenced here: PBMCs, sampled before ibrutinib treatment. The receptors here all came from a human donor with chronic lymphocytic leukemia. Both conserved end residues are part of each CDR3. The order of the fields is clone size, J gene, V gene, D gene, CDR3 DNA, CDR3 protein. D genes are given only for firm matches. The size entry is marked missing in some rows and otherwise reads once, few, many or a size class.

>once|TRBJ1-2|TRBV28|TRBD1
TGTGCCAGCAGTTGGGGGACAGGGGTCTATGGCTACACCTTC
CASSWGTGVYGYTF
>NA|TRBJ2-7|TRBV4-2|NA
TGTGCCAGCAGCCACCGGACTGGGTACGAGCAGTACTTC
CASSHRTGYEQYF
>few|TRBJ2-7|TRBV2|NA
TGTGCCAGCCGACTGACAGGGAGGGTCTACGAGCAGTACTTC
CASRLTGRVYEQYF
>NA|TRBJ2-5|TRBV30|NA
TGTGCCTGGAGTGTACCTTCAGTCCTAAGGCAGGGGAAATACGCGGAGACCCAGTACTTC
CAWSVPSVLRQGKYAETQYF
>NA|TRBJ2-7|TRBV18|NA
TGTGCCAGCTCACCTTTTCTACTCGCGTCGGACGAGCAGTACTTC
CASSPFLLASDEQYF
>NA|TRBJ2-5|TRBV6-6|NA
TGTGCCAGCAGTTACTCAGGGGAGACCCAGTACTTC
CASSYSGETQYF
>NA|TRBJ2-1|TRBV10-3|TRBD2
TGTGCCATCAGGGGTAGCGGGAGCCTCTACAATGAGCAGTTCTTC
CAIRGSGSLYNEQFF
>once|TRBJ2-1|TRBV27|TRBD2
TGTGCCAGCAGTTTAACCCCCCAGCGGGGATACTTATACAATGAGCAGTTCTTC
CASSLTPQRGYLYNEQFF
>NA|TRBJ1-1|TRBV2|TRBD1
TGTGCCAGCGGCGGACAGGTTTTAACTGAAGCTTTCTTT
CASGGQVLTEAFF
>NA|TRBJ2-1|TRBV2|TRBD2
TGTGCCAGCAGTGAGACGACTAGCGCCCGGGCCAATGAGCAGTTCTTC
CASSETTSARANEQFF
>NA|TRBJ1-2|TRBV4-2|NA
TGTGCCAGCAGCCAGCAAAACCTACAATATGGCTACACCTTC
CASSQQNLQYGYTF
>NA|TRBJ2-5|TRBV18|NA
TGTGCCAGCTCTTGGCGGGGCCAAGAGACCCAGTACTTC
CASSWRGQETQYF
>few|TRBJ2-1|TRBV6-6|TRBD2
TGTGCCAGCAGTTACCCGGGACTAGCGGGAGTGTTCTTC
CASSYPGLAGVFF
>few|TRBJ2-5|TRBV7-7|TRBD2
TGTGCCAGCAGCCGGACTAGCGGGAGTAAGACCCAGTACTTC
CASSRTSGSKTQYF
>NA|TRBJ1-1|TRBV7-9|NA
TGTGCCAGCAGCTTACGGTCGAGGGACACTGAAGCTTTCTTT
CASSLRSRDTEAFF
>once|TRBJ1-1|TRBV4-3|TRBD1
TGCGCCAGCAGCCGTGGGACAGGGGGGAACACTGAAGCTTTCTTT
CASSRGTGGNTEAFF
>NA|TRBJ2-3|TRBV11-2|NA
TGTGCCAGCAGCCGGGGCGCGCTTGGCGGCACAGATACGCAGTATTTT
CASSRGALGGTDTQYF
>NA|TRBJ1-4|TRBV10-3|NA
TGTGCCATCAGTGTTGGACAGCGAGATGAAAAACTGTTTTTT
CAISVGQRDEKLFF
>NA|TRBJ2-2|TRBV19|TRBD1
TGTGCCAGTAGTATCTCCCTCGACAGGGGAGGCACCGGGGAGCTGTTTTTT
CASSISLDRGGTGELFF
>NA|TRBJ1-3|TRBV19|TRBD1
TGTGCCAGTAGTATAACAGGGGGCCACTCTGGAAACACCATATATTTT
CASSITGGHSGNTIYF
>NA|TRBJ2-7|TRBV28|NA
TGTGCCAGCAGTTTCTACAGCAACTCCTACGAGCAGTACTTC
CASSFYSNSYEQYF